This T cell receptor (beta chain) was recorded in a study of blood T cell repertoires in COVID-19. Overall study context: Sources were T cells, B-cell-depleted T cells, or PBMCs; the material itself was cDNA or gDNA.

V lost 4 bases to trimming and J lost 2 bases; unmatched junction nucleotides: 10. Germline CDR1 SGDLS, CDR2 YYNGEE. The length of the CDR3 is 16 residues. The study assigned cohorts using participant-reported clinical history. In the authors' methods: Amplification of reference gene primers was used by the study to estimate nucleated cell counts. Data came from immunoSEQ multiplex PCR; TCRdb stores just in-frame clones and leaves some out. V and J calls and clone size follow that table, whereas D and trimming were derived from the DNA. This sample has over 250,000 clones, with around four fifths found just once.

Specimen: PBMCs or T cells enriched from blood (not recorded which). The source is a man aged 25 to 40 with acute COVID-19. The J gene is TRBJ2-5, the V gene TRBV9, with 8 bases lining up with TRBD2. The CDR3: CASSRAPSGGQETQYF. CDR3 DNA sequence: TGTGCCAGCAGCCGCGCCCCGAGCGGGGGTCAAGAGACCCAGTACTTC.